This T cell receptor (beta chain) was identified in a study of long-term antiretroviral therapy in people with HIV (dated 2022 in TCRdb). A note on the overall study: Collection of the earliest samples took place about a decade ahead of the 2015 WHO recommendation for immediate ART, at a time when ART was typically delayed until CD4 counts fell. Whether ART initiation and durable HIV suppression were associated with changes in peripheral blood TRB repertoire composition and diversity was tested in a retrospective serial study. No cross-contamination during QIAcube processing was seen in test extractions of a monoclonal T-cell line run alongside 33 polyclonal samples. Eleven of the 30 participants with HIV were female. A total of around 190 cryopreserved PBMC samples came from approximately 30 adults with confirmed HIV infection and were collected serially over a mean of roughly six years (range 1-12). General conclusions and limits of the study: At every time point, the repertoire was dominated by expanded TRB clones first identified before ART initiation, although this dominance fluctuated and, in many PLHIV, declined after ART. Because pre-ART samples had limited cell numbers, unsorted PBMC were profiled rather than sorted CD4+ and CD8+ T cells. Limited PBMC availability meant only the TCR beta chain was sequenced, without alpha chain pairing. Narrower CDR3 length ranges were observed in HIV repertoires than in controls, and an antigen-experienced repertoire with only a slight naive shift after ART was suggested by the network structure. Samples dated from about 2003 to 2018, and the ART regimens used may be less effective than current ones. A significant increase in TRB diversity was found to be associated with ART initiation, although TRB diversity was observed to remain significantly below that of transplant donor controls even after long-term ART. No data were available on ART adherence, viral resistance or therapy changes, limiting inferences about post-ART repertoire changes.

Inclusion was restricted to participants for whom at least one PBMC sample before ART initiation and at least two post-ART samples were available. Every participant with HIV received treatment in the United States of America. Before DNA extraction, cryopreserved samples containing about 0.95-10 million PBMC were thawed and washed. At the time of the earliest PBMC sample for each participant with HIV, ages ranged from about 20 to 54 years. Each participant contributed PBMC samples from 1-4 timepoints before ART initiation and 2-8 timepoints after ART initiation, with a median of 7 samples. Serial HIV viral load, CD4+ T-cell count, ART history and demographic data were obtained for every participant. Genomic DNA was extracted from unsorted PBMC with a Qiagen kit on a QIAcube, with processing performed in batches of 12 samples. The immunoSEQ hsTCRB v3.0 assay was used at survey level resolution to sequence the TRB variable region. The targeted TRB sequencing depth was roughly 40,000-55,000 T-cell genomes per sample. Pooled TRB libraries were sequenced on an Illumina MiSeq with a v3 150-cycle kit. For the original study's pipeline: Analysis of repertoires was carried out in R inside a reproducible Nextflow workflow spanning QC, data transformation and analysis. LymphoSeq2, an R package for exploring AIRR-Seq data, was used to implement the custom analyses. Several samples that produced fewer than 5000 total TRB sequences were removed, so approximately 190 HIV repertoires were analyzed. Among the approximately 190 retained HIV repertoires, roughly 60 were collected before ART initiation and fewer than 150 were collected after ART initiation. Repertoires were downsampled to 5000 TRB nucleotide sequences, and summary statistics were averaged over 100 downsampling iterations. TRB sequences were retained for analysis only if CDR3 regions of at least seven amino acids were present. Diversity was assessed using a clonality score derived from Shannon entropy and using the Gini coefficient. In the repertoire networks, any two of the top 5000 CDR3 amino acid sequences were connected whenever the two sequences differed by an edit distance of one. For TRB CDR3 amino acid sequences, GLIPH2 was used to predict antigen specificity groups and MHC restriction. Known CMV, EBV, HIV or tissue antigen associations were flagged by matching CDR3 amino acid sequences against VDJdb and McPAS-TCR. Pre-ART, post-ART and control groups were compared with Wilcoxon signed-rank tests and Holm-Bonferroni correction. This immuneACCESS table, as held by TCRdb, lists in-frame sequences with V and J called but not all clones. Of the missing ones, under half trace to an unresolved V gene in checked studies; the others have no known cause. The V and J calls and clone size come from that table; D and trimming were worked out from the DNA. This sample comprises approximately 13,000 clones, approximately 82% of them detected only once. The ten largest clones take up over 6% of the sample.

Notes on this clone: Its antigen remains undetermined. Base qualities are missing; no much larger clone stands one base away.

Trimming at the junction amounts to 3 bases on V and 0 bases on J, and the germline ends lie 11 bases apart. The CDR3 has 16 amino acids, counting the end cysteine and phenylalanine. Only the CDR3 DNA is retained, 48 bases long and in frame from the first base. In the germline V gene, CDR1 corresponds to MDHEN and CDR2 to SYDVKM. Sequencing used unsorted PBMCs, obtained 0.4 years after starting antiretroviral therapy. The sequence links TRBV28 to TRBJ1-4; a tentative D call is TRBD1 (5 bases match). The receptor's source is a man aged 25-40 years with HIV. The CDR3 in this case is CASSFLGGTTNEKLFF. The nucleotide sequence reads TGTGCCAGCAGTTTCCTGGGGGGGACAACTAATGAAAAACTGTTTTTT.